These 7 T cell receptor beta chains originate from one sample sequenced in a study of tissue T cells after allogeneic stem cell transplantation. The time point is: mouse harvest day 14 after allogeneic transplant. The graft held 10^6 splenic CD5+ T cells and 10^7 T-cell-depleted bone marrow cells. Method: immunoSEQ multiplex PCR; TCRdb's copy keeps in-frame clones and lacks some. The data show approximately 4,900 clones, approximately 47% seen once. Sequencing was done on a sample of gut tissue. The source of these receptors is a female BALB/c mouse given C57BL/6 T cells with graft-versus-host disease after an allogeneic hematopoietic cell transplant.

In this sample, this clone turned up once. Any gene name here is a mouse gene name. The read ends 1 residue shy of where the CDR3 ends; the end is completed using the germline J gene. This rearrangement joins TRBV26 to TRBJ2-5; a weak D match, TRBD1 (7 bases). V lost 5 bases and J lost 6, with 12 bases in between. The CDR3 has 13 residues. Germline-derived CDR1 and CDR2 are KGHPV and FQNQEV (reference sequence). The CDR3 here is CASSGGGRDTQYF. CDR3 DNA (partial): TGTGCCAGCAGTGGAGGGGGCCGGGACACCCAGTAC.

To note about this clone: Gene labels here are mouse ones. The CDR3 end lies 1 residue beyond the end of the read and is filled in from the germline J gene. The chain joins TRBV12-1 to TRBJ2-4; 9 nucleotides line up with TRBD2. Germline lookup yields CDR1 SGHSN and CDR2 HYEKVE. Losses at the gene ends were 1 base for V and 2 bases for J; bases not matched to a gene: 3. There are 15 residues in the CDR3. CDR3 bases read: TGTGCCAGCTCTCTGTGGACTGGGGTTCAAAACACCTTGTAC. As protein: CASSLWTGVQNTLY. The full CDR3 is CASSLWTGVQNTLYF.

Comment on this clone: Genes here carry mouse names. The CDR3 end falls 1 residue outside the read, so it is completed with the germline J gene. The chain couples TRBV19 to TRBJ2-4; 10 positions agree with TRBD2. Trimming cost V 2 bases and J 2 bases; bases outside gene matches: 2. The CDR3 has 15 residues. The germline V gene has CDR1 FNHDT and CDR2 SITEND (reference sequence). CDR3 bases read: TGTGCCAGCAGTATGGGACTGGGGACTCAAAACACCTTGTAC. It codes for CASSMGLGTQNTLY. The CDR3 in its entirety is CASSMGLGTQNTLYF.

As for this clone: Gene names refer to mouse genes. The CDR3 goes on 1 residue after the read ends, and that part is filled in from the germline J gene. This chain connects TRBV12-1 to TRBJ2-3; 7 nucleotides match TRBD2. J was trimmed by 2 bases and V by 5 bases; bases with no gene match: 3. Per the germline V gene, CDR1 is SGHSN and CDR2 is HYEKVE. The CDR3 totals 13 residues. The sequenced part of the CDR3 DNA is TGTGCCAGCTTCCTGGGGGTTGCAGAAACGCTGTAT. Amino acids: CASFLGVAETLY. The whole CDR3 protein reads CASFLGVAETLYF.

Points on this clone: Genes here carry mouse names. The CDR3 end falls 1 residue outside the read, so it is completed with the germline J gene. J is TRBJ2-7 and V is TRBV19; the D is unclear. Trimming removed 2 bases at V and 0 bases at J, with 6 bases between. The CDR3 is 13 amino acids. CDR1 FNHDT and CDR2 SITEND come from the germline V gene (reference sequence). The CDR3 region is CASSMGSSYEQYF. The covered CDR3 bases are TGTGCCAGCAGTATGGGGAGCTCCTATGAACAGTAC. The entire variable domain, with the rest obtained from reference TRBV19 and TRBJ2-7, is as follows: GGIITQTPKFLIGQEGQKLTLKCQQNFNHDTMYWYRQDSGKGLRLIYYSITENDLQKGDLSEGYDASREKKSSFSLTVTSAQKNEMAVFLCASSMGSSYEQYFGPGTRLTVL.

This clone rates as large. The listed genes are named as in mouse. The read terminates 1 residue ahead of where the CDR3 ends, so the germline J gene completes it. V is TRBV4 and J is TRBJ1-4; TRBD1 aligns across 7 bases. The CDR3 loop spans 15 amino acids. Unmatched junction bases numbered 2, after V lost 4 bases and J lost 0 bases. CDR1 is LGHDT and CDR2 is YNNKQL in the germline V gene (reference sequence). The CDR3 sequence: CASSLQGLSNERLFF. The DNA read from the CDR3 is TGTGCCAGCAGCTTACAGGGGCTTTCCAACGAAAGATTATTT.

As to this clone: The gene names given are mouse names. The missing CDR3 end, 1 residue past where the read stops, is filled in from the germline J gene. V is TRBV3 and J is TRBJ2-1; tentative D call: TRBD2 (7 bases). Trimming removed 3 bases from V and 3 bases from J, with 9 bases in between. The CDR3 has 14 residues. Germline V gives CDR1 SNHLY, CDR2 FYNGKV (reference sequence). CDR3 in amino acids: CASSLGGPYAEQFF. The part of the CDR3 DNA that was read is TGTGCCAGCAGCTTGGGGGGCCCCTATGCTGAGCAGTTC.